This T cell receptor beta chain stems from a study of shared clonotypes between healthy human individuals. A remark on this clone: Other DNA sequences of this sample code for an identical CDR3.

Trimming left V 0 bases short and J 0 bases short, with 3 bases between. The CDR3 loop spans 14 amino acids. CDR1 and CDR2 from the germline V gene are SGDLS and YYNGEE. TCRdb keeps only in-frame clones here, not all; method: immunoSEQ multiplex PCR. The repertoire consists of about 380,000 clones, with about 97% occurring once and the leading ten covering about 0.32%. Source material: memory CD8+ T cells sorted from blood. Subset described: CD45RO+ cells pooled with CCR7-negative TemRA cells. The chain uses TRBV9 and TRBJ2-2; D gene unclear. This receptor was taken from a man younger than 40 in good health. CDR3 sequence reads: CASSVAPNTGELFF. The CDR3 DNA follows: TGTGCCAGCAGCGTAGCCCCGAACACCGGGGAGCTGTTTTTT.